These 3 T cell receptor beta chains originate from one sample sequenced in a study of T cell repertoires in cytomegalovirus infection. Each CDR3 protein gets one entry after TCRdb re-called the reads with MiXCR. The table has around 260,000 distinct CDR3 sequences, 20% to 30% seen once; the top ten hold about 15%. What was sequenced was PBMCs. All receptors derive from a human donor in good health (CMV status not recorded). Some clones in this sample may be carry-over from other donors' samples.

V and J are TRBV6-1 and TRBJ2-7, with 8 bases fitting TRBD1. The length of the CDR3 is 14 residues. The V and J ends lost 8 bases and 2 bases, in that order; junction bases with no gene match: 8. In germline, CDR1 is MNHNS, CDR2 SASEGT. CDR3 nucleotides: TGTGCCAGCCTCCCGACAGGGGCGCCCTACGAGCAGTACTTC. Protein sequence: CASLPTGAPYEQYF.

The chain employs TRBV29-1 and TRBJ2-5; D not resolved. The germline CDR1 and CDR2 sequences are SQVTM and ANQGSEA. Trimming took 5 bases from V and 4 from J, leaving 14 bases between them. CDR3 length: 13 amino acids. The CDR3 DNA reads TGCAGCGTTCACAATCCAGAGGCAGAGACCCAGTACTTC. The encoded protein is CSVHNPEAETQYF.

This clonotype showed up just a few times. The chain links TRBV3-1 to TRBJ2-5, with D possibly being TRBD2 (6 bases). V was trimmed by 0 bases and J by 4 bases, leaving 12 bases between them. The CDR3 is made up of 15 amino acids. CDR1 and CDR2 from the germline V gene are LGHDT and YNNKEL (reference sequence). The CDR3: CASSQEGGGIETQYF. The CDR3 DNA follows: TGTGCCAGCAGCCAAGAGGGCGGCGGGATAGAGACCCAGTACTTC.